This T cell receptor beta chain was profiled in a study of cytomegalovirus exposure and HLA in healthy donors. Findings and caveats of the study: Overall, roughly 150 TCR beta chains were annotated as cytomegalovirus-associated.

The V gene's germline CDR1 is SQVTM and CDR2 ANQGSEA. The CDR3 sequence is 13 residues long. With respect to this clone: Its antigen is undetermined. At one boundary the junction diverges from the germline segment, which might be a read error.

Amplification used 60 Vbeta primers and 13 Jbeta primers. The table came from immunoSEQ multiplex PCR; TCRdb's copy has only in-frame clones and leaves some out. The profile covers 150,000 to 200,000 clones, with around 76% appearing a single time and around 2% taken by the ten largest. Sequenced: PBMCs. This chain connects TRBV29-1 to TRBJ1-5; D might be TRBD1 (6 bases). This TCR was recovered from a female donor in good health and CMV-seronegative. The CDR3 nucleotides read TGCAGCGTCGAAGGACAGCCCAATCAGCCCCAGCATTTT. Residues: CSVEGQPNQPQHF.